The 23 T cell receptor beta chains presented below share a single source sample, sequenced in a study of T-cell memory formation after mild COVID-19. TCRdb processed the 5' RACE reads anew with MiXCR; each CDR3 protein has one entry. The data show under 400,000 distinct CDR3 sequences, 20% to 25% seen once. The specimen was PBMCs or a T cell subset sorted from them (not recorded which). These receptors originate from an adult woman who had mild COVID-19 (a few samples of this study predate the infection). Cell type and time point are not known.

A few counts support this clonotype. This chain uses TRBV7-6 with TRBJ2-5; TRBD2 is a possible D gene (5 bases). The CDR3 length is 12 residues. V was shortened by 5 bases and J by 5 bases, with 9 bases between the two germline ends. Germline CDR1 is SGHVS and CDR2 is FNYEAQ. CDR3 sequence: CASSPLGETQYF. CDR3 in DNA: TGTGCCAGCAGCCCACTAGGGGAGACCCAGTACTTC.

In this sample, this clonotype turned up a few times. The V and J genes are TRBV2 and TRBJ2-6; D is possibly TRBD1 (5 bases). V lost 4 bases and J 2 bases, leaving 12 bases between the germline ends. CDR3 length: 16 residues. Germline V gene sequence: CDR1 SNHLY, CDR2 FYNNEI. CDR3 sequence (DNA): TGTGCCAGCAGTGTGCACAGGTTTACTGGGGCCAACGTCCTGACTTTC. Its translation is CASSVHRFTGANVLTF.

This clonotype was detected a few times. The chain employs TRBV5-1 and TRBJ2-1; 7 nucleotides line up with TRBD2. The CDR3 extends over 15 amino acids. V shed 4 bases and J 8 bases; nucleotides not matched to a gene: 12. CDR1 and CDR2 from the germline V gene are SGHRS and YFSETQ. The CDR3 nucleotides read TGCGCCAGCAGCCCCGTCGGGGAGGGCCACTATGAGCAGTTCTTC. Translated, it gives CASSPVGEGHYEQFF.

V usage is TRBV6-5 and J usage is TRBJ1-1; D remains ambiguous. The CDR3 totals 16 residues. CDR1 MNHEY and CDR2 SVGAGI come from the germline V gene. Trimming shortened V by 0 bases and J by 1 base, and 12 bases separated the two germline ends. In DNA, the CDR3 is TGTGCCAGCAGTTACTCGAGTTGGCGGGAGAACACTGAAGCTTTCTTT. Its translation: CASSYSSWRENTEAFF.

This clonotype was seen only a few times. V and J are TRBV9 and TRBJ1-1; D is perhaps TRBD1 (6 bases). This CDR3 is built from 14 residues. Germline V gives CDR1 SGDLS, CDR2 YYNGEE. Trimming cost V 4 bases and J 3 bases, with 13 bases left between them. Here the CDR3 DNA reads TGTGCCAGCAGCCCCGAGGGGGACTACACTGAAGCTTTCTTT. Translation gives CASSPEGDYTEAFF.

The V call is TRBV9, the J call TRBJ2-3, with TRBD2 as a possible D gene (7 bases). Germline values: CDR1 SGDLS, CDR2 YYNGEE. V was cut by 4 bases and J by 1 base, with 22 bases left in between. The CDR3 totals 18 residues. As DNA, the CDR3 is TGTGCCAGCAGCCCAGCAGGTGGGGGGGCTGGGCGCACAGATACGCAGTATTTT. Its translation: CASSPAGGGAGRTDTQYF.

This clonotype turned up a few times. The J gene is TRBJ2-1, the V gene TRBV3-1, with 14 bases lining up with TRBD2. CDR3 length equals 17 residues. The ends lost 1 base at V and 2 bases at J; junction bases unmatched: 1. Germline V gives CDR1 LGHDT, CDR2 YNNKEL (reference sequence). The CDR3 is CASSQGLAGGPYNEQFF. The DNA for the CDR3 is TGTGCCAGCAGCCAAGGACTAGCGGGGGGGCCCTACAATGAGCAGTTCTTC.

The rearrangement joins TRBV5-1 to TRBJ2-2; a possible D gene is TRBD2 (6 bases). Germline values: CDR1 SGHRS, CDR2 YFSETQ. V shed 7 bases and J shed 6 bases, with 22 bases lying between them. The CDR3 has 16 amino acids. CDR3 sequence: CASVPGGAAGSGELFF. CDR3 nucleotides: TGCGCCAGCGTCCCTGGCGGGGCGGCAGGGTCCGGGGAGCTGTTTTTT.

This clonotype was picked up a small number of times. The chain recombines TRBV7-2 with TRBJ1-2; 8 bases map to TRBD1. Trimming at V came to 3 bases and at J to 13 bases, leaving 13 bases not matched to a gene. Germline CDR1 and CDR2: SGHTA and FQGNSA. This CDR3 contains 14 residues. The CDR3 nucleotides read TGTGCCAGCAGCTTTGGGGGACAGGACATACGGGGCACCTTC. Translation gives CASSFGGQDIRGTF.

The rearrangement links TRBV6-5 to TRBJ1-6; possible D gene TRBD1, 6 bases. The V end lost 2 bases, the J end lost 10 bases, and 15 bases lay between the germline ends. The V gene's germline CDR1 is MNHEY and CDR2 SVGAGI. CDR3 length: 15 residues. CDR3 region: CASSYGAGDLSPLHF. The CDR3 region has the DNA TGTGCCAGCAGTTACGGAGCAGGGGATCTCTCACCCCTCCACTTT.

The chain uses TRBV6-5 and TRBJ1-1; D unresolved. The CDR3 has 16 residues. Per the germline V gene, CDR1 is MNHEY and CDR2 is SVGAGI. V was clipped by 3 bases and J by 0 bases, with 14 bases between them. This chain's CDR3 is CASSYHSETMNTEAFF. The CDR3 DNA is TGTGCCAGCAGTTATCACAGTGAAACCATGAACACTGAAGCTTTCTTT.

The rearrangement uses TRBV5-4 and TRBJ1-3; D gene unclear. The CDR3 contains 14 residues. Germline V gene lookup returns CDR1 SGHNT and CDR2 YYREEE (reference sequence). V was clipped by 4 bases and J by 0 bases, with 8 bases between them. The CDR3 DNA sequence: TGTGCCAGCAGCCCTGGGATCTCTGGAAACACCATATATTTT. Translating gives CASSPGISGNTIYF. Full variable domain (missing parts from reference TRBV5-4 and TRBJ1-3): ETGVTQSPTHLIKTRGQQVTLRCSSQSGHNTVSWYQQALGQGPQFIFQYYREEENGRGNFPPRFSGLQFPNYSSELNVNALELDDSALYLCASSPGISGNTIYFGEGSWLTVV.

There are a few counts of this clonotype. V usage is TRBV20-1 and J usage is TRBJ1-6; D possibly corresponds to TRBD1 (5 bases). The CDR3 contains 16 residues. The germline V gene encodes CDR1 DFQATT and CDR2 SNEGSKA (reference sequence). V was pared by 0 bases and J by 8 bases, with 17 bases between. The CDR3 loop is CSARDQREGRDSPLHF. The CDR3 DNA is TGCAGTGCTAGAGATCAGAGGGAGGGACGAGATTCACCCCTCCACTTT.

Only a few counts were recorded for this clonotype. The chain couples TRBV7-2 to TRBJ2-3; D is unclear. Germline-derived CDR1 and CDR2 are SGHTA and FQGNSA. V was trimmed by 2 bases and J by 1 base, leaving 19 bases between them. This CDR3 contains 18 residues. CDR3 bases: TGTGCCAGCAGCTTACAGAGCTTGAGGCAACGCGGCACAGATACGCAGTATTTT. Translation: CASSLQSLRQRGTDTQYF. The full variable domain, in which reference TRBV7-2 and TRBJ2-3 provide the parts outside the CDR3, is GAGVSQSPSNKVTEKGKDVELRCDPISGHTALYWYRQSLGQGLEFLIYFQGNSAPDKSGLPSDRFSAERTGGSVSTLTIQRTQQEDSAVYLCASSLQSLRQRGTDTQYFGPGTRLTVL.

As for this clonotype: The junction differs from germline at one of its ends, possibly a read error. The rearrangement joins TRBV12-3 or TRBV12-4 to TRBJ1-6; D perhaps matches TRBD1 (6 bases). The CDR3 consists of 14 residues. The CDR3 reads CASRTGSYYSPLHF. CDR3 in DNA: TGTGCCAGCAGGACAGGTTCCTATTATTCACCCCTCCACTTT.

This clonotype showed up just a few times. The CDR3 loop reads CASRSPGTDTQYF. CDR3 in DNA: TGTGCCAGCAGATCTCCCGGGACAGATACGCAGTATTTT. The chain employs TRBV6-5 and TRBJ2-3; no clear D gene. CDR3 length: 13 residues. Trimming stripped 6 bases from V and 3 bases from J, with 10 bases between. The V gene's germline CDR1 is MNHEY and CDR2 SVGAGI.

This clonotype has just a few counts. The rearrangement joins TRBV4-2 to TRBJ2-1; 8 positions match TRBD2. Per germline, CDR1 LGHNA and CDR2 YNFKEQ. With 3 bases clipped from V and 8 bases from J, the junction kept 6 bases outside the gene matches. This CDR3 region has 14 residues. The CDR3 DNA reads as TGTGCCAGCAGCCAGGAAGCGGGAGTTGATGAGCAGTTCTTC. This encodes CASSQEAGVDEQFF.

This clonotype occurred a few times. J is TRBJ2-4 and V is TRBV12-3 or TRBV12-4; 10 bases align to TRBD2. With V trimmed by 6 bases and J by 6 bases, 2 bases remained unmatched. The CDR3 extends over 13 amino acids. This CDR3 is CASRVAGGNIQYF. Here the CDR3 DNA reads TGTGCCAGCAGGGTAGCGGGGGGAAACATTCAGTACTTC.

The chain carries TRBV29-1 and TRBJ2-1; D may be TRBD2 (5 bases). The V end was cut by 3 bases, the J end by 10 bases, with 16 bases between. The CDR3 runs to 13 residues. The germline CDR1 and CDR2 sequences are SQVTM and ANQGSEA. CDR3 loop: CSVERAVPREQFF. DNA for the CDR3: TGCAGCGTTGAGCGGGCGGTCCCCCGGGAGCAGTTCTTC.

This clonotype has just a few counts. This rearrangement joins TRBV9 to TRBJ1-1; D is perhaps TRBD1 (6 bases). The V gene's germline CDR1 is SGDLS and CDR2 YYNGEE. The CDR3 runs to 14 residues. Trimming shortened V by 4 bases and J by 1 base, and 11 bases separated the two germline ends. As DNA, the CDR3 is TGTGCCAGCAGCACAGGGACGGGGAACACTGAAGCTTTCTTT. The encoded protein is CASSTGTGNTEAFF.

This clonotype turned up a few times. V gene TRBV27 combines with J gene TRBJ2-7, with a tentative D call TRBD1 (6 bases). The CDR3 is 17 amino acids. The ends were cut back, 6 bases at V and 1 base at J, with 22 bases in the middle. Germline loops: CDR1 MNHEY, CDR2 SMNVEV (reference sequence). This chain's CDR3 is CASRDWGVGTLSYEQYF. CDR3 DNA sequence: TGTGCCAGCAGAGATTGGGGCGTCGGGACACTTTCCTACGAGCAGTACTTC.

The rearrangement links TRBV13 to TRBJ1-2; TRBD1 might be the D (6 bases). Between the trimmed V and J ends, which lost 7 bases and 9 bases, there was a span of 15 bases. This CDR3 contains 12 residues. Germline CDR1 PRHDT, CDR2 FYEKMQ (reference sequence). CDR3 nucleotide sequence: TGTGCCAGCACGGGGGGCACCCAAAGCTACACCTTC. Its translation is CASTGGTQSYTF.

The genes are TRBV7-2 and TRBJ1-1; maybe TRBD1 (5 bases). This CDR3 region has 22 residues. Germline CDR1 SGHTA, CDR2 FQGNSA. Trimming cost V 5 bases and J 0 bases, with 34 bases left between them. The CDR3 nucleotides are TGTGCCAGCAGCCTAGTCAGAGGCGGGGGAGGTCGAAAACGGGCCTTGAACACTGAAGCTTTCTTT. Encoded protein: CASSLVRGGGGRKRALNTEAFF.